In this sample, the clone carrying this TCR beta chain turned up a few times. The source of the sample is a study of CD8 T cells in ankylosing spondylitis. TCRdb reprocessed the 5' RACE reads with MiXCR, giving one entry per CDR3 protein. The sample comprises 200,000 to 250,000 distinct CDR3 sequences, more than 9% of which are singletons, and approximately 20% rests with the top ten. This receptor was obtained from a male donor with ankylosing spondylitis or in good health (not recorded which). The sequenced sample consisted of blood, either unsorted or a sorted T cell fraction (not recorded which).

CDR3 nucleotides: TGTGCCAGCAGCGTAGAGGTGGGGGGGCCCACAGATACGCAGTATTTT. Its protein is CASSVEVGGPTDTQYF. V gene TRBV9 combines with J gene TRBJ2-3; possibly TRBD2 for D (7 bases). The CDR3 is made up of 16 amino acids. The germline CDR1 and CDR2 sequences are SGDLS and YYNGEE. The V end was cut by 0 bases, the J end by 2 bases, with 13 bases between.